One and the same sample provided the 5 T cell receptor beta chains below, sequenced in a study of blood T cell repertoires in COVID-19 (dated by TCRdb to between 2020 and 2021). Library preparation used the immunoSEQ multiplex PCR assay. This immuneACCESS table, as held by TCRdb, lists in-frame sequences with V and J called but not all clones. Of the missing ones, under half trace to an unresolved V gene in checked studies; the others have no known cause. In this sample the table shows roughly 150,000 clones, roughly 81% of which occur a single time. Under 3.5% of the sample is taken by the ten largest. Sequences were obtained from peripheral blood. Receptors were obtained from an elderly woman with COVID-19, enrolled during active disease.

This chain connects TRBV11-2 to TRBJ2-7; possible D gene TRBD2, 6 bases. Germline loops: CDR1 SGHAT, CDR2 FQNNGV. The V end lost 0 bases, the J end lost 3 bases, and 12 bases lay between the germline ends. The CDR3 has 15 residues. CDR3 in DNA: TGTGCCAGCAGCTTAGACGGGAGTTCCCACTACGAGCAGTACTTC. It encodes CASSLDGSSHYEQYF.

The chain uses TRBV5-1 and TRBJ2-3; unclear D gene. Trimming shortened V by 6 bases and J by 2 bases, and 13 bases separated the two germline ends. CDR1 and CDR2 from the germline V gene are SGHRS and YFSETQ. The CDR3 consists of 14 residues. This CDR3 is CASTTPHSTDTQYF. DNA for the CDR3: TGCGCCAGCACCACTCCTCATTCCACAGATACGCAGTATTTT.

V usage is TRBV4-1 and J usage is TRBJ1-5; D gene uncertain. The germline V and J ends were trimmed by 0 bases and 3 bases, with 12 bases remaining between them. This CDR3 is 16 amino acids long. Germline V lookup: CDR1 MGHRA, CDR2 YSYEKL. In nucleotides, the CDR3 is TGCGCCAGCAGCCAAGAGGTCCCCGGACTCAATCAGCCCCAGCATTTT. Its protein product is CASSQEVPGLNQPQHF.

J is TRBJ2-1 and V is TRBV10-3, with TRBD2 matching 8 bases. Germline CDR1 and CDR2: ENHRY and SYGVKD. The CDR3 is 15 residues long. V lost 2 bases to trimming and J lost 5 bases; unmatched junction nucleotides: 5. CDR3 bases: TGTGCCATCAGTGAGGCGGGGGGCCTTCACAATGAGCAGTTCTTC. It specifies CAISEAGGLHNEQFF.

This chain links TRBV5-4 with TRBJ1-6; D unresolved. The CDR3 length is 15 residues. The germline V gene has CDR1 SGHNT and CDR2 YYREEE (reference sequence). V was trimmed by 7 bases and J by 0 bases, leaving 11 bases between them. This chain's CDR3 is CASDPESSYNSPLHF. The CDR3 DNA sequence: TGTGCCAGCGATCCGGAGAGCTCCTATAATTCACCCCTCCACTTT.